A single sample is the source of the 19 T cell receptor beta chains below, sequenced in a study of cytomegalovirus exposure and HLA in healthy donors. Repertoires were generated with immunoSEQ multiplex PCR, while TCRdb's copy carries only in-frame clones and drops some. This sample carries more than 120,000 clones, around 86% of them seen once, and the ten largest clones take approximately 10%. The sample taken for sequencing was PBMCs. Receptors originate from a man between 18 and 29 years old in good health and CMV-seropositive.

This chain joins TRBV5-1 and TRBJ2-7; the match to TRBD1 covers 10 bases. In germline, CDR1 is SGHRS, CDR2 YFSETQ. The CDR3 extends over 14 amino acids. The V gene end was trimmed by 2 bases and the J gene end by 3 bases; junction bases not matched to a gene: 2. The CDR3 spells CASSFRDRGYEQYF. The CDR3 coding sequence is TGCGCCAGCAGCTTCCGGGACAGGGGCTACGAGCAGTACTTC.

The chain combines TRBV11-2 with TRBJ2-7, with 12 bases lining up with TRBD2. CDR1 and CDR2 (germline): SGHAT, FQNNGV. Unmatched junction bases numbered 7, after V lost 7 bases and J lost 6 bases. The CDR3 is 14 residues long. The CDR3: CASTISGLAGEQYF. The DNA for the CDR3 is TGTGCCAGCACCATATCGGGACTAGCGGGCGAGCAGTACTTC. Supplemented by reference TRBV11-2 and TRBJ2-7, the full variable domain reads EAGVAQSPRYKIIEKRQSVAFWCNPISGHATLYWYQQILGQGPKLLIQFQNNGVVDDSQLPKDRFSAERLKGVDSTLKIQPAKLEDSAVYLCASTISGLAGEQYFGPGTRLTVT.

The gene calls are TRBV19 and TRBJ1-1; TRBD1 aligns across 9 bases. Germline lookup yields CDR1 LNHDA and CDR2 SQIVND (reference sequence). V gave up 3 bases and J gave up 6 bases; unmatched junction bases: 8. This CDR3 comprises 15 residues. The CDR3 DNA follows: TGTGCCAGTAGTATCCCCGACAGGGGGGCGGCTGAAGCTTTCTTT. Protein: CASSIPDRGAAEAFF.

The chain has TRBV7-6 and TRBJ1-2; 7 bases are shared with TRBD1. This CDR3 region has 13 residues. V lost 5 bases to trimming and J lost 4 bases; unmatched junction nucleotides: 4. Germline CDR1 reads SGHVS; CDR2 reads FNYEAQ. The DNA of the CDR3 is TGTGCCAGCAGCCACACAGGGGCCTATGGCTACACCTTC. It codes for CASSHTGAYGYTF.

The count of this clone is one. The chain couples TRBV29-1 to TRBJ1-1; D gene uncertain. Trimming stripped 5 bases from V and 6 bases from J, with 16 bases between. Per the germline V gene, CDR1 is SQVTM and CDR2 is ANQGSEA. This CDR3 contains 13 residues. The CDR3 sequence: CSVQVGLGSEAFF. In nucleotides, the CDR3 is TGCAGCGTTCAAGTTGGGCTGGGCTCTGAAGCTTTCTTT.

The chain carries TRBV5-6 and TRBJ2-1, with a weak D call TRBD1 (5 bases). CDR1 is SGHDT and CDR2 is YYEEEE in the germline V gene. This CDR3 has 17 amino acids. V was clipped by 3 bases and J by 3 bases, with 19 bases between them. CDR3 nucleotide sequence: TGTGCCAGCAGCTACCCCCTAAATCGACAGAGCTACAATGAGCAGTTCTTC. This gives the protein CASSYPLNRQSYNEQFF.

The chain couples TRBV11-2 to TRBJ2-1, with TRBD1 matching 8 bases. Germline loops: CDR1 SGHAT, CDR2 FQNNGV. This CDR3 region has 15 residues. V shed 2 bases and J 6 bases; nucleotides not matched to a gene: 6. The CDR3 DNA is TGTGCCAGCAGCTTAAGGGACAGGAGATTCAATGAGCAGTTCTTC. The encoded protein is CASSLRDRRFNEQFF.

This chain uses TRBV2 with TRBJ2-7; 12 nucleotides align to TRBD2. The trim removed 10 bases at V and 2 bases at J, leaving 6 bases unmatched. CDR3 size: 14 residues. CDR1 SNHLY and CDR2 FYNNEI come from the germline V gene. DNA of the CDR3: TGTGCCACGAGACTAGCGGGAGTCCCCTACGAGCAGTACTTC. This gives the protein CATRLAGVPYEQYF.

This clone has just a few counts. J is TRBJ2-1 and V is TRBV7-7; the D gene is possibly TRBD1 (5 bases). Trimming left V 5 bases short and J 0 bases short, with 8 bases between. Germline V CDR1 and CDR2: SSHAT, FNYEAQ (reference sequence). The CDR3 sequence is 14 residues long. The CDR3 protein is CASSPGSSYNEQFF. The CDR3 DNA is TGTGCCAGCAGCCCAGGGTCCTCCTACAATGAGCAGTTCTTC.

This clone was seen just once. This chain uses TRBV25-1 with TRBJ2-2, with 8 positions matching TRBD1. The germline V gene encodes CDR1 MGHDK and CDR2 SYGVNS. Germline trimming cut 5 bases from V and 7 bases from J; bases unmatched to any gene: 9. This CDR3 is 15 amino acids long. The CDR3 region is CASSNPGGAGGELFF. CDR3 sequence (DNA): TGTGCCAGCAGTAACCCAGGGGGCGCAGGCGGGGAGCTGTTTTTT.

The chain is built from TRBV6-5 and TRBJ2-7, with D maybe TRBD1 (6 bases). Trimming removed 5 bases from V and 4 bases from J, with 15 bases in between. Germline CDR1 reads MNHEY; CDR2 reads SVGAGI. The CDR3 has 14 amino acids. DNA for the CDR3: TGTGCCAGCAGTGCCGACAGGATACTTTACGAGCAGTACTTC. Translated: CASSADRILYEQYF.

The genes are TRBV7-3 and TRBJ2-5; 9 positions match TRBD1. This CDR3 comprises 13 residues. Germline trimming cut 5 bases from V and 5 bases from J; bases unmatched to any gene: 3. Per the germline V gene, CDR1 is SGHTA and CDR2 is FQGTGA. The CDR3 protein is CASSPDRGETQYF. For the CDR3, the DNA is TGTGCCAGCAGCCCAGACAGGGGGGAGACCCAGTACTTC.

V and J are TRBV7-2 and TRBJ2-7, with a possible D match to TRBD2 (5 bases). V was shortened by 2 bases and J by 6 bases, with 8 bases between the two germline ends. CDR1 is SGHTA and CDR2 is FQGNSA in the germline V gene. The CDR3 has 12 amino acids. The chain's CDR3 is CASSLSGIEQYF. The CDR3 nucleotides read TGTGCCAGCAGCTTATCGGGGATCGAGCAGTACTTC.

The CDR3 sequence: CASSSPHGAEAFF. The CDR3 DNA reads TGTGCCAGCAGTTCTCCGCACGGGGCTGAAGCTTTCTTT. The rearrangement uses TRBV28 and TRBJ1-1; D unresolved. This CDR3 comprises 13 residues. Germline CDR1 and CDR2: MDHEN and SYDVKM. Trimming took 4 bases from V and 6 from J, leaving 12 bases between them.

The chain joins TRBV5-6 to TRBJ1-1, with 8 positions matching TRBD1. J was trimmed by 3 bases and V by 4 bases; bases with no gene match: 8. This CDR3 is built from 15 residues. Germline values: CDR1 SGHDT, CDR2 YYEEEE. The CDR3 DNA is TGTGCCAGCAGCGTGACAGGGGAAGGAGACACTGAAGCTTTCTTT. It translates to CASSVTGEGDTEAFF.

The rearrangement joins TRBV6-5 to TRBJ2-7; 10 bases match TRBD1. The CDR3 contains 14 residues. The V and J ends lost 11 bases and 4 bases, in that order; junction bases with no gene match: 11. The V gene's germline CDR1 is MNHEY and CDR2 SVGAGI. The CDR3 DNA reads TGTGCCGGCTTAGAGGACAGGGGGAAGTACGAGCAGTACTTC. This sequence encodes CAGLEDRGKYEQYF.

This chain uses TRBV30 with TRBJ2-1; 8 nucleotides match TRBD1. Germline-derived CDR1 and CDR2 are GTSNPN and SVGIG (reference sequence). This CDR3 is built from 13 residues. V shed 3 bases and J 4 bases; nucleotides not matched to a gene: 2. CDR3 protein: CAWRRDRYNEQFF. The DNA for the CDR3 is TGTGCCTGGAGACGGGACAGGTACAATGAGCAGTTCTTC.

The V call is TRBV11-1, the J call TRBJ2-2; the match to TRBD2 covers 9 bases. The CDR3 consists of 15 residues. J lost 5 bases, V lost 5 bases, and 6 bases had no gene match. Germline-derived CDR1 and CDR2 are SGHAT and FQDESV (reference sequence). This CDR3 reads CASSLRLAVTGELFF. CDR3 coding DNA: TGTGCCAGCAGCCTCAGACTAGCGGTGACCGGGGAGCTGTTTTTT.

The chain couples TRBV11-1 to TRBJ2-7; D gene unclear. The germline V and J ends were trimmed by 5 bases and 0 bases, with 8 bases remaining between them. Germline V gene data show CDR1 as SGHAT and CDR2 as FQDESV (reference sequence). The CDR3 has 13 amino acids. The CDR3 region is CASSLSSSYEQYF. CDR3 DNA: TGTGCCAGCAGCCTATCGAGCTCCTACGAGCAGTACTTC.